This TCR beta chain was captured by sequencing in a study of cytomegalovirus exposure and HLA in healthy donors. Broader study findings: Cytomegalovirus status, reportedly, was diagnosed with high specificity and sensitivity by the classifier. TCR clusters originating in the first cohort tended to co-occur in the 120 validation repertoires, according to a later analysis. Cytomegalovirus association was listed for about 160 TCR beta chains.

This CDR3 contains 16 residues. V was trimmed by 1 base and J by 3 bases, leaving 15 bases between them. The germline V gene has CDR1 SEHNR and CDR2 FQNEAQ (reference sequence). The study drew the donors from its roughly 110-subject validation cohort, separate from the 666-subject first cohort. As to this clone: Antigen unknown.

The repertoire was sequenced with immunoSEQ multiplex PCR; TCRdb's copy has only in-frame clones and lacks some. The table records some 170,000 clones, 86% of them present only once. This receptor was identified in a man aged 25-40 years in good health and CMV-seropositive. The chain links TRBV7-9 to TRBJ1-2; the D is unclear. The specimen sequenced was PBMCs. The CDR3: CASSLVSGRSYYGYTF. CDR3 sequence (DNA): TGTGCCAGCAGCTTAGTGTCCGGCAGGAGCTACTATGGCTACACCTTC.